This T cell receptor (beta chain) is from a study of cytomegalovirus exposure and HLA in healthy donors. The PCR employed 60 Vbeta primers together with 13 Jbeta primers. The assay was immunoSEQ multiplex PCR, and TCRdb's table has in-frame clones only and misses some. This repertoire shows some 180,000 clones, about 80% found once; its top ten account for roughly 3.7%. CDR3 length equals 15 residues. Germline CDR1 reads SQVTM; CDR2 reads ANQGSEA. Germline trimming cut 4 bases from V and 5 bases from J; bases unmatched to any gene: 13. The sample consisted of PBMCs. J is TRBJ1-2 and V is TRBV29-1; 7 bases are shared with TRBD1. This TCR was recovered from an older woman in good health and CMV-seropositive. The CDR3 nucleotides read TGCAGCGTTGCTTCGATGGGGACAGCCCTTTATGGCTACACCTTC. Amino acid sequence: CSVASMGTALYGYTF. Drawing the rest from reference TRBV29-1 and TRBJ1-2, the complete variable domain is SAVISQKPSRDICQRGTSLTIQCQVDSQVTMMFWYRQQPGQSLTLIATANQGSEATYESGFVIDKFPISRPNLTFSTLTVSNMSPEDSSIYLCSVASMGTALYGYTFGSGTRLTVV.